This is a list of T cell receptor beta chains from one sample in a study of persistence of HIV-infected CD4 T cells. Their antigens remain unidentified. Generated by immunoSEQ multiplex PCR, the TCRdb table keeps only in-frame clones and is missing some. The sample includes roughly 35,000 clones, more than 75% seen only once; the top ten take 0.97%. The sample was cultured CD4+ T cells from PBMCs, taken from a patient who received antiretroviral therapy. Receptor source: an adult with HIV. The donor label of this sample is uncertain. Both conserved end residues are part of each CDR3. Fields, in order: V gene, clone size, J gene, D gene, CDR3 DNA, CDR3 protein. D genes are given only for firm matches. Expanded clones get a size class; other rows say once, few or many, or leave the size out.

TRBV28	NA	TRBJ2-7	TRBD1	TGTGCCAGCAGTTCCCAGGGGACAGGGGTGTACGAGCAGTACTTC	CASSSQGTGVYEQYF
TRBV2	NA	TRBJ1-1	TRBD1	TGTGCCAGCAGTGGGAGGACAGGGGGCAACACTGAAGCTTTCTTT	CASSGRTGGNTEAFF
TRBV7-9	NA	TRBJ2-1	NA	TGTGCCAGCAGCTCCGGGGTAACAGGGAATGAGCAGTTCTTC	CASSSGVTGNEQFF
TRBV7-9	NA	TRBJ2-5	NA	TGTGCCAGCAGCCCGGTCAGCGAGACCCAGTACTTC	CASSPVSETQYF
TRBV10-1	NA	TRBJ1-1	NA	TGCGCCAGCAGGATAGGGATGAACACTGAAGCTTTCTTT	CASRIGMNTEAFF
TRBV19	NA	TRBJ2-3	NA	TGTGCCAGTCGGGACAAAAACACAGATACGCAGTATTTT	CASRDKNTDTQYF
TRBV7-8	NA	TRBJ2-5	TRBD2	TGTGCCAGCAGCCCTACCGGGCTAGCGGGGGGTGCGGAGACCCAGTACTTC	CASSPTGLAGGAETQYF
TRBV7-7	NA	TRBJ2-5	NA	TGTGCCAGCAGCCCCGACAGACAAGAGACCCAGTACTTC	CASSPDRQETQYF
TRBV30	NA	TRBJ1-2	NA	TGTGCCTGGAGCGGACCGGGACAAAACTATGGCTACACCTTC	CAWSGPGQNYGYTF
TRBV5-4	NA	TRBJ2-1	NA	TGTGCCAGCAGCTTGGTTAATGCAAATGAGCAGTTCTTC	CASSLVNANEQFF
TRBV24-1	once	TRBJ2-3	NA	TGTGCCACCAGTGATTCCCGGAGGAGCACAGATACGCAGTATTTT	CATSDSRRSTDTQYF
TRBV19	NA	TRBJ2-7	NA	TGTGCCACTAGAACGGGACTGGCAACCTACGAGCAGTACTTC	CATRTGLATYEQYF
TRBV9	NA	TRBJ2-1	TRBD2	TGTGCCAGCAGCGTTGGTAGCGGGGTTTTCAATGAGCAGTTCTTC	CASSVGSGVFNEQFF
TRBV11-3	NA	TRBJ2-5	NA	TGTGCCAGCAGCTTTTCCTGGGCCCAAGAGACCCAGTACTTC	CASSFSWAQETQYF
TRBV6-5	NA	TRBJ1-6	NA	TGTGCCAGCCGCGCGGGGAGTGTACCCCTCCACTTT	CASRAGSVPLHF
TRBV5-5	NA	TRBJ2-1	TRBD1	TGTGCCAGCAGCCGCGCGGGACAGGGATACAATGAGCAGTTCTTC	CASSRAGQGYNEQFF
TRBV2	few	TRBJ1-4	TRBD1	TGTGCCAGCAGTTGGGGACAGGGGGGCGCTGAAAAACTGTTTTTT	CASSWGQGGAEKLFF
TRBV11-3	NA	TRBJ1-6	NA	TGTGCCAGCAGCTTAGGGGCCGTCAATTCACCCCTCCACTTT	CASSLGAVNSPLHF
TRBV7-3	NA	TRBJ2-1	TRBD1	TGTGCCAGCAGCGGGACAGGGGGTACGGACAATGAGCAGTTCTTC	CASSGTGGTDNEQFF
TRBV15	NA	TRBJ1-3	NA	TGTGCCACCAGGGTCGAGCGCTCTGGAAACACCATATATTTT	CATRVERSGNTIYF
TRBV3-1/TRBV3-2	NA	TRBJ2-2	NA	TGTGCCAGCAGCCAAGCAGAAGGGGAGCTGTTTTTT	CASSQAEGELFF
TRBV18	NA	TRBJ1-3	NA	TGTGCCAGCTCTTCGACAGTCGACTCTGGAAACACCATATATTTT	CASSSTVDSGNTIYF
TRBV5-8	NA	TRBJ1-4	NA	TGTGCCAGCAGCTTGGCTCGGGGGGCAAGAGAAAAACTGTTTTTT	CASSLARGAREKLFF
TRBV6-2/TRBV6-3	few	TRBJ1-5	NA	TGTGCCAGCAGCCGTCGCGTGATGGGTGGTCAGCCCCAGCATTTT	CASSRRVMGGQPQHF
TRBV9	once	TRBJ2-6	NA	TGTGCCAGCAGCGTAGAGGGCTCTGGGGCCAACGTCCTGACTTTC	CASSVEGSGANVLTF
TRBV11-1	NA	TRBJ2-3	TRBD1	TGTGCCAGCAGCACTAGGACAGGAGCTAACACAGATACGCAGTATTTT	CASSTRTGANTDTQYF
TRBV7-6	NA	TRBJ1-1	TRBD1	TGTGCCAGCAGCCATGCTTTCAGGGACAGGTCATGGGTCACTGAAGCTTTCTTT	CASSHAFRDRSWVTEAFF
TRBV10-1	NA	TRBJ2-3	TRBD1	TGCGCCAGCAGTGAGGGACAGGGGGGCACAGATACGCAGTATTTT	CASSEGQGGTDTQYF
TRBV9	NA	TRBJ2-3	NA	TGTGCCAGCAGCTCCGACGGGAGAGGGGTACAAACAGATACGCAGTATTTT	CASSSDGRGVQTDTQYF
TRBV5-1	NA	TRBJ1-4	NA	TGCGCCAGCAGCTCGCAGACAGGCCCTAATGAAAAACTGTTTTTT	CASSSQTGPNEKLFF
TRBV5-6	NA	TRBJ1-2	NA	TGTGCCAGCAGCTTGGCTCTTTATACAGCTTATGGCTACACCTTC	CASSLALYTAYGYTF
TRBV19	NA	TRBJ1-2	TRBD1	TGTGCCAGTAGTTCGGCCGGAGTCTGGGACAGCTCTAACTATGGCTACACCTTC	CASSSAGVWDSSNYGYTF
TRBV4-2	NA	TRBJ2-5	TRBD2	TGTGCCAGCAGCCAAGATGGGGCTAGCGGGGGGCAAGAGACCCAGTACTTC	CASSQDGASGGQETQYF